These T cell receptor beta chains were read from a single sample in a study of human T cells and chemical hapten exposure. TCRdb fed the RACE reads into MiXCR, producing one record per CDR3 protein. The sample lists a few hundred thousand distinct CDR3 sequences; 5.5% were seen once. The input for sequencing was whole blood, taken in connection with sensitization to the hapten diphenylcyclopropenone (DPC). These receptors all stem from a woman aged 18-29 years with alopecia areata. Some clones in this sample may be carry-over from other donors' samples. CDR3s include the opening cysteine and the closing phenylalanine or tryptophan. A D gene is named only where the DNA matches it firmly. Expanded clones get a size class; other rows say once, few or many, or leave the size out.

CDR3 protein: CAISESKGKGLF
V gene: TRBV10-3
J gene: TRBJ2-3
D gene: .
clone size: few
CDR3 length: 12

CDR3 protein: CASSQEVVREQYF
V gene: TRBV4-3
J gene: TRBJ2-7
D gene: .
clone size: few
CDR3 length: 13

CDR3 protein: CASSSVQGSVGELFF
V gene: TRBV6-2/TRBV6-3
J gene: TRBJ2-2
D gene: .
clone size: .
CDR3 length: 15

CDR3 protein: CASSLSHRAGNTIYF
V gene: TRBV7-2
J gene: TRBJ1-3
D gene: .
clone size: many
CDR3 length: 15

CDR3 protein: CASSSGLSDAGPQHF
V gene: TRBV6-2/TRBV6-3
J gene: TRBJ1-5
D gene: .
clone size: few
CDR3 length: 15

CDR3 protein: CASRRDGYYGYTF
V gene: TRBV12-3/TRBV12-4
J gene: TRBJ1-2
D gene: .
clone size: many
CDR3 length: 13

CDR3 protein: CASSQGGVSEKLFF
V gene: TRBV4-2
J gene: TRBJ1-4
D gene: .
clone size: many
CDR3 length: 14

CDR3 protein: CASSLSARGGYGYTF
V gene: TRBV5-5
J gene: TRBJ1-2
D gene: .
clone size: many
CDR3 length: 15

CDR3 protein: CASSKAQMSTDTQYF
V gene: TRBV6-6
J gene: TRBJ2-3
D gene: .
clone size: .
CDR3 length: 15

CDR3 protein: CASKKQGNTEAFF
V gene: TRBV27
J gene: TRBJ1-1
D gene: .
clone size: many
CDR3 length: 13

CDR3 protein: CAISELGPSNQPQHF
V gene: TRBV10-3
J gene: TRBJ1-5
D gene: .
clone size: many
CDR3 length: 15

CDR3 protein: CASSFSVGTGVSYEQYF
V gene: TRBV7-8
J gene: TRBJ2-7
D gene: TRBD1
clone size: many
CDR3 length: 17

CDR3 protein: CSARLPGLAGGTDTQYF
V gene: TRBV20-1
J gene: TRBJ2-3
D gene: TRBD2
clone size: .
CDR3 length: 17

CDR3 protein: CASSFDRLGSPLHF
V gene: TRBV7-2
J gene: TRBJ1-6
D gene: .
clone size: .
CDR3 length: 14

CDR3 protein: CSAWDSPTYEQYF
V gene: TRBV20-1
J gene: TRBJ2-7
D gene: TRBD1
clone size: .
CDR3 length: 13

CDR3 protein: CATTRTTGEQYF
V gene: TRBV24-1
J gene: TRBJ2-7
D gene: .
clone size: .
CDR3 length: 12

CDR3 protein: CASSARLSGTSGGAVTGELFF
V gene: TRBV9
J gene: TRBJ2-2
D gene: TRBD2
clone size: many
CDR3 length: 21

CDR3 protein: CASSAIQNTEAFF
V gene: TRBV6-2/TRBV6-3
J gene: TRBJ1-1
D gene: .
clone size: many
CDR3 length: 13

CDR3 protein: CASSFMVPPYEQFF
V gene: TRBV7-2
J gene: TRBJ2-1
D gene: .
clone size: .
CDR3 length: 14

CDR3 protein: CASSSGGAINTEAFF
V gene: TRBV5-6
J gene: TRBJ1-1
D gene: .
clone size: .
CDR3 length: 15

CDR3 protein: CASGHSSYNSPLHF
V gene: TRBV12-3/TRBV12-4
J gene: TRBJ1-6
D gene: .
clone size: .
CDR3 length: 14

CDR3 protein: CSASLGGGTGRNQPQHF
V gene: TRBV20-1
J gene: TRBJ1-5
D gene: TRBD1
clone size: .
CDR3 length: 17

CDR3 protein: CASSPLDFPPLLHF
V gene: TRBV14
J gene: TRBJ1-6
D gene: .
clone size: few
CDR3 length: 14

CDR3 protein: CASGGGSATNEKLFF
V gene: TRBV12-5
J gene: TRBJ1-4
D gene: .
clone size: .
CDR3 length: 15

CDR3 protein: CASLRFPPQNTEAFF
V gene: TRBV6-2/TRBV6-3
J gene: TRBJ1-1
D gene: .
clone size: .
CDR3 length: 15

CDR3 protein: CASSSVTTDYTEAFF
V gene: TRBV7-3
J gene: TRBJ1-1
D gene: .
clone size: many
CDR3 length: 15